The 17 T cell receptor beta chains below were found in one sample sequenced in a study of T cell repertoires in cytomegalovirus infection. In TCRdb, the reads were re-called with MiXCR into one record per CDR3 protein. The profile covers more than 250,000 distinct CDR3 sequences, with more than 20% appearing a single time and 13% taken by the ten largest. Antigen specificity for these receptors is unknown. The input for sequencing was cultured PBMCs, taken from culture after CMV antigen stimulation. The receptors shown here come from a human donor in good health (CMV status not recorded). Some clones in this sample may be carry-over from other donors' samples.

This clonotype has a count of ten or more. The chain carries TRBV7-2 and TRBJ2-7; D might be TRBD1 (6 bases). The CDR3 is made up of 14 amino acids. The germline gives CDR1 SGHTA, CDR2 FQGNSA. The V gene lost 2 bases and the J gene lost 0 bases, with 8 bases spanning the gap. The CDR3 spells CASSLQGSSYEQYF. The CDR3 bases are TGTGCCAGCAGCTTACAGGGGTCCTCCTACGAGCAGTACTTC.

This clonotype was observed at least ten times. The chain combines TRBV7-2 with TRBJ1-2; D is ambiguous. Germline V gene lookup returns CDR1 SGHTA and CDR2 FQGNSA. The CDR3 extends over 14 amino acids. Trimming pared 2 bases from V and 0 bases from J, leaving 7 bases between. The CDR3 nucleotides are TGTGCCAGCAGCTTAACCGGGACTAACTATGGCTACACCTTC. It translates to CASSLTGTNYGYTF.

This clonotype was counted only a few times. DNA of the CDR3: TGCGCCAGCAGTGTACTAGCGGGAGCCTACGAGCAGTACGTC. Translated: CASSVLAGAYEQYV. The chain employs TRBV10-2 and TRBJ2-7; TRBD2 matches 11 bases. The CDR3 covers 14 residues. The junction had 1 base not matched to a gene; V was cut back by 4 bases and J by 2 bases. Germline CDR1 is WSHSY and CDR2 is SAAADI.

The V call is TRBV6-1, the J call TRBJ2-1; 8 nucleotides align to TRBD1. Trimming removed 6 bases from V and 14 bases from J; junction bases left unmatched: 15. CDR1 and CDR2 from the germline V gene are MNHNS and SASEGT. The CDR3 spans 14 residues. CDR3 nucleotides: TGTGCCAGCAGGAGTGCGGACAGGGTCAAGGGAAAGTTCTTC. It yields the protein CASRSADRVKGKFF.

This clonotype was observed a handful of times. The chain links TRBV28 to TRBJ2-5; weak D call: TRBD2 (6 bases). The CDR3 contains 13 residues. Germline V gene lookup returns CDR1 MDHEN and CDR2 SYDVKM. Trimming left V 3 bases short and J 4 bases short, with 9 bases between. CDR3 in DNA: TGTGCCAGCAGTTTTGGGGGGAGAGAGACCCAGTACTTC. Its protein is CASSFGGRETQYF. The full variable domain, with the rest looked up from reference TRBV28 and TRBJ2-5, is DVKVTQSSRYLVKRTGEKVFLECVQDMDHENMFWYRQDPGLGLRLIYFSYDVKMKEKGDIPEGYSVSREKKERFSLILESASTNQTSMYLCASSFGGRETQYFGPGTRLLVL.

The CDR3 DNA follows: TGTGCCAGCAGCTTAGCGACGGGTTATGGTGAAGCTTTCTTT. This translates into CASSLATGYGEAFF. The V gene is TRBV11-2, the J gene TRBJ1-1; no reliable D call. The germline CDR1 and CDR2 sequences are SGHAT and FQNNGV. CDR3 size: 14 residues. Trimming stripped 1 base from V and 7 bases from J, with 13 bases between. The variable domain in full, completed from reference TRBV11-2 and TRBJ1-1, reads EAGVAQSPRYKIIEKRQSVAFWCNPISGHATLYWYQQILGQGPKLLIQFQNNGVVDDSQLPKDRFSAERLKGVDSTLKIQPAKLEDSAVYLCASSLATGYGEAFFGQGTRLTVV.

The sample holds a few counts of this clonotype. This rearrangement joins TRBV5-1 to TRBJ1-1; 9 bases fit TRBD1. Unmatched junction bases numbered 5, after V lost 4 bases and J lost 1 base. Germline CDR1 is SGHRS and CDR2 is YFSETQ. This CDR3 is 15 amino acids long. CDR3 residues: CASSKDRGRNTEAFF. CDR3 nucleotide sequence: TGCGCCAGCAGCAAAGACAGGGGGAGGAACACTGAAGCTTTCTTT.

The rearrangement uses TRBV7-2 and TRBJ1-3; a possible D gene is TRBD1 (6 bases). This CDR3 has 14 amino acids. Germline lookup yields CDR1 SGHTA and CDR2 FQGNSA. The V and J ends lost 5 bases and 4 bases respectively, with 12 bases between them. The CDR3 region is CASSPTGSGNTIYF. DNA of the CDR3: TGTGCCAGCAGCCCAACAGGGTCGGGAAACACCATATATTTT.

This clonotype was observed at least ten times. This chain connects TRBV7-2 to TRBJ2-7, with D maybe TRBD1 (5 bases). Germline lookup yields CDR1 SGHTA and CDR2 FQGNSA. Trimming shortened V by 5 bases and J by 0 bases, and 8 bases separated the two germline ends. This CDR3 is built from 13 residues. The CDR3 nucleotides read TGTGCCAGCAGCAAGCAGGGCTCCTACGAGCAGTACTTC. Its protein product is CASSKQGSYEQYF. The variable domain in full, with the rest retrieved from reference TRBV7-2 and TRBJ2-7, is GAGVSQSPSNKVTEKGKDVELRCDPISGHTALYWYRQSLGQGLEFLIYFQGNSAPDKSGLPSDRFSAERTGGSVSTLTIQRTQQEDSAVYLCASSKQGSYEQYFGPGTRLTVT.

The chain links TRBV5-4 to TRBJ2-5, with 12 bases identical to TRBD2. The germline V gene encodes CDR1 SGHNT and CDR2 YYREEE (reference sequence). CDR3 size: 17 residues. Germline trimming cut 4 bases from V and 5 bases from J; bases unmatched to any gene: 12. This CDR3 is CASSGQTSGRISETQYF. The DNA for the CDR3 is TGTGCCAGCAGCGGACAGACTAGCGGGAGAATTTCCGAGACCCAGTACTTC.

The chain joins TRBV7-8 to TRBJ2-3; D possibly corresponds to TRBD1 (5 bases). The CDR3 is made up of 12 amino acids. From germline, CDR1 is SGHVS and CDR2 FQNEAQ. V dropped 8 bases and J dropped 6 bases, with 12 bases sitting between them. This CDR3 reads CASGSKGDTQYF. In nucleotides, the CDR3 is TGTGCCAGCGGCTCCAAGGGGGATACGCAGTATTTT.

In its sample, this clonotype was seen a few times. The chain is built from TRBV6-2 or TRBV6-3 and TRBJ2-4; D tentatively fits TRBD1 or TRBD2 (5 bases each). Germline V gene lookup returns CDR1 MNHEY and CDR2 SVGEGT. This CDR3 comprises 13 residues. Trimming took 7 bases from V and 1 from J, leaving 8 bases between them. The CDR3 reads CASKGSAKNIQYF. CDR3 DNA: TGTGCCAGCAAGGGGAGCGCCAAAAACATTCAGTACTTC.

This sequence joins TRBV28 and TRBJ2-1, with D maybe TRBD1 (5 bases). The CDR3 is made up of 15 amino acids. Germline values: CDR1 MDHEN, CDR2 SYDVKM. Trimming removed 5 bases from V and 3 bases from J, with 14 bases in between. The DNA for the CDR3 is TGTGCCAGCAGTCTTAGTGTGGGGCACTACAATGAGCAGTTCTTC. It specifies CASSLSVGHYNEQFF. The entire variable domain, with the rest obtained from reference TRBV28 and TRBJ2-1, is as follows: DVKVTQSSRYLVKRTGEKVFLECVQDMDHENMFWYRQDPGLGLRLIYFSYDVKMKEKGDIPEGYSVSREKKERFSLILESASTNQTSMYLCASSLSVGHYNEQFFGPGTRLTVL.

This clonotype was counted many times. This chain connects TRBV7-8 to TRBJ1-1; the D gene is possibly TRBD1 (5 bases). The CDR3 runs to 14 residues. The V gene lost 5 bases and the J gene lost 7 bases, with 17 bases spanning the gap. In germline, CDR1 is SGHVS, CDR2 FQNEAQ. For the CDR3, the DNA is TGTGCCAGCAGCCGAGGGGCCGCCGGGTATGAAGCTTTCTTT. Its protein product is CASSRGAAGYEAFF.

V is TRBV19 and J is TRBJ2-6; D may be TRBD1 (5 bases). The CDR3 contains 16 residues. V lost 7 bases, J lost 4 bases, and 17 bases lay in between. The germline V gene encodes CDR1 LNHDA and CDR2 SQIVND (reference sequence). This chain's CDR3 is CASTYFVGAGANVLTF. The CDR3 DNA reads TGTGCCAGTACCTACTTTGTAGGGGCCGGGGCCAACGTCCTGACTTTC.

This clonotype was counted many times. This rearrangement joins TRBV6-1 to TRBJ1-1; the D gene is possibly TRBD1 (5 bases). The CDR3 has 12 amino acids. CDR1 MNHNS and CDR2 SASEGT come from the germline V gene. The germline V and J ends were trimmed by 7 bases and 5 bases, with 11 bases remaining between them. The CDR3 reads CASKGAETEAFF. The CDR3 DNA reads TGTGCCAGCAAAGGGGCTGAAACTGAAGCTTTCTTT.

This clonotype was seen a few times. The DNA for the CDR3 is TGTGCCAGCAGCTCCGACGGGACAGGGATAGATACGCAGTATTTT. Its translation: CASSSDGTGIDTQYF. The chain is built from TRBV11-2 and TRBJ2-3, with TRBD1 identical over 9 bases. Germline-derived CDR1 and CDR2 are SGHAT and FQNNGV. J was trimmed by 5 bases and V by 4 bases; bases with no gene match: 7. This CDR3 contains 15 residues.